This T cell receptor beta chain came from a study of blood T cell repertoires in COVID-19. Across the whole study: Nucleic acid was either cDNA or gDNA, and it came from T cells, B-cell-depleted T cells, or PBMCs.

Germline CDR1 reads LNHDA; CDR2 reads SQIVND (reference sequence). The ends were cut back, 6 bases at V and 4 bases at J, with 10 bases in the middle. This CDR3 is built from 14 residues. Some clones are missing from TCRdb's copy, which holds only in-frame ones; the method was immunoSEQ multiplex PCR. Of 300,000 or so clones listed, about nine tenths were seen once; the top ten hold 3% to 4.5%. The source material was peripheral blood. The chain is built from TRBV19 and TRBJ1-6, with a possible D match to TRBD1 (5 bases). The TCR comes from a woman in her forties with acute or convalescent COVID-19. The CDR3 protein is CASSKGAYNSPLHF. The CDR3 nucleotides read TGTGCCAGTAGCAAAGGGGCATATAATTCACCCCTCCACTTT.